One sample yielded the 9 T cell receptor beta chains listed below, sequenced in a study of identical twins. TCRdb re-derived calls from the 5' RACE reads in MiXCR, one entry per CDR3 protein. The sample carries hundreds of thousands of distinct CDR3 sequences, roughly 24% recorded once. The sample was also reused in another study, on T cells expressing NK-cell markers.

The sample consisted of CD4+ T cells sorted from blood. These TCRs come from a woman between 18 and 30 years old in good health.

This clonotype was observed a few times. This chain links TRBV11-2 with TRBJ1-5; the D gene is possibly TRBD1 (6 bases). Germline values: CDR1 SGHAT, CDR2 FQNNGV. The CDR3 spans 14 residues. V was clipped by 3 bases and J by 6 bases, with 12 bases between them. The CDR3 DNA sequence: TGTGCCAGCAGCTTCCAGGGGAACGGTCAGCCCCAGCATTTT. Protein product: CASSFQGNGQPQHF.

This clonotype has more than one count but fewer than ten. The chain joins TRBV7-6 to TRBJ2-2; unclear D gene. Germline-derived CDR1 and CDR2 are SGHVS and FNYEAQ. Trimming stripped 2 bases from V and 7 bases from J, with 11 bases between. This CDR3 has 14 residues. CDR3 region: CASSLLSANGELFF. The CDR3 nucleotides are TGTGCCAGCAGCTTATTATCAGCGAACGGGGAGCTGTTTTTT.

The V gene is TRBV4-1, the J gene TRBJ2-7; D not certain. CDR1 and CDR2 (germline): MGHRA, YSYEKL. With 1 base removed from V and 6 bases from J, the gap between germline ends came to 16 bases. This CDR3 comprises 15 residues. CDR3 sequence (DNA): TGCGCCAGCAGCCAAGGGGTCCGCCTCGCGACCGAGCAGTACTTC. Translated: CASSQGVRLATEQYF.

The genes are TRBV25-1 and TRBJ2-7, with D unresolved. Per the germline V gene, CDR1 is MGHDK and CDR2 is SYGVNS. Between the trimmed V and J ends, which lost 3 bases and 3 bases, there was a span of 3 bases. CDR3 length: 11 amino acids. CDR3 DNA sequence: TGTGCCAGCAGTGATCACTACGAGCAGTACTTC. Its translation is CASSDHYEQYF.

The chain has TRBV5-1 and TRBJ2-3; TRBD1 agrees at 10 bases. V gave up 0 bases and J gave up 10 bases; unmatched junction bases: 8. Germline CDR1 is SGHRS and CDR2 is YFSETQ. CDR3 length equals 15 residues. In DNA, the CDR3 is TGCGCCAGCAGCTTGGTCCGGGACAGGGGACAATCGCAGTATTTT. Residues: CASSLVRDRGQSQYF. The entire variable domain, with the rest obtained from reference TRBV5-1 and TRBJ2-3, is as follows: KAGVTQTPRYLIKTRGQQVTLSCSPISGHRSVSWYQQTPGQGLQFLFEYFSETQRNKGNFPGRFSGRQFSNSRSEMNVSTLELGDSALYLCASSLVRDRGQSQYFGPGTRLTVL.

The chain is built from TRBV12-3 or TRBV12-4 and TRBJ2-5, with D perhaps TRBD2 (5 bases). Deletions cut 7 bases from V and 3 bases from J, with 15 bases between. CDR3 length: 14 residues. The CDR3 nucleotides read TGTGCCAGCAACTTATCCCCGGGGAAAGAGACCCAGTACTTC. Protein: CASNLSPGKETQYF.

The chain uses TRBV6-5 and TRBJ1-1; D is unclear. The ends were cut back, 6 bases at V and 5 bases at J, with 10 bases in the middle. Per the germline V gene, CDR1 is MNHEY and CDR2 is SVGAGI. This CDR3 has 12 residues. CDR3 amino acids: CASRTADTEAFF. CDR3 DNA: TGTGCCAGCAGAACCGCGGATACTGAAGCTTTCTTT.

The chain combines TRBV18 with TRBJ2-5; a possible D gene is TRBD1 (5 bases). The CDR3 has 14 amino acids. V was pared by 3 bases and J by 3 bases, with 11 bases between. Per germline, CDR1 KGHSH and CDR2 LQKENI. The CDR3 loop reads CASSPRATEETQYF. CDR3 sequence (DNA): TGTGCCAGCTCACCCAGGGCGACAGAAGAGACCCAGTACTTC.

The table lists this clonotype with many counts. The chain couples TRBV5-1 to TRBJ1-6; 11 nucleotides align to TRBD1. V lost 4 bases, J lost 10 bases, and 7 bases stayed unmatched. Germline V gene sequence: CDR1 SGHRS, CDR2 YFSETQ. This CDR3 contains 15 residues. CDR3 DNA: TGCGCCAGCAGCCCGGGGACAGGGGGTGCATCACCCCTCCACTTT. This codes for CASSPGTGGASPLHF.